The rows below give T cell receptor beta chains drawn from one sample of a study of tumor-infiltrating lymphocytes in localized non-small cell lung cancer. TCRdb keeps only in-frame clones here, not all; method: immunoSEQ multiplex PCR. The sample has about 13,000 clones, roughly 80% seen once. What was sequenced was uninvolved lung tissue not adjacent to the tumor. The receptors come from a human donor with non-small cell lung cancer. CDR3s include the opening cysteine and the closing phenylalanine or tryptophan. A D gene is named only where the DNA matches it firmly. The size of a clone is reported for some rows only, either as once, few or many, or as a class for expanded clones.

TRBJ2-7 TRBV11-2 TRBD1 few CASRAGTGGGEQYF TGTGCCAGCAGAGCCGGGACAGGGGGTGGGGAGCAGTACTTC
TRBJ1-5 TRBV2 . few CASSEQGPSNQPQHF TGTGCCAGCAGTGAACAGGGCCCTAGCAATCAGCCCCAGCATTTT
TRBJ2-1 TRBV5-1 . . CASSLEGVDSYNEQFF TGCGCCAGCAGCTTGGAAGGGGTGGACTCCTACAATGAGCAGTTCTTC
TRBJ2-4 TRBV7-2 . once CASSPDRNIQYF TGTGCCAGCAGCCCAGACAGGAACATTCAGTACTTC
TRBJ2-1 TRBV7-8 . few CASSFGQSHNEQFF TGTGCCAGCAGCTTTGGGCAGTCACACAATGAGCAGTTCTTC
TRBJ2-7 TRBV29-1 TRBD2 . CSVGWGGSYEQYF TGCAGCGTTGGTTGGGGGGGGTCCTACGAGCAGTACTTC
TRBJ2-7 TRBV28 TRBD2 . CASRGAGVYEQYF TGTGCCAGCAGAGGAGCGGGGGTGTACGAGCAGTACTTC
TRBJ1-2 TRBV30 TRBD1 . CAWSLQGNYGYTF TGTGCCTGGAGCCTACAGGGGAACTATGGCTACACCTTC
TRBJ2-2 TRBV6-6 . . CASSYSAPAGTGELFF TGTGCCAGCAGTTACTCTGCCCCCGCGGGCACCGGGGAGCTGTTTTTT
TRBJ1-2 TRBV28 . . CASSSGESFSGYTF TGTGCCAGCAGTTCGGGGGAGTCCTTCTCTGGCTACACCTTC
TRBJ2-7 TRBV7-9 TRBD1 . CASSSGQGHEQYF TGTGCCAGCAGCTCAGGACAGGGCCACGAGCAGTACTTC
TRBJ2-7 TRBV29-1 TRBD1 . CSVEGGVGQGYEQYF TGCAGCGTTGAAGGGGGCGTGGGACAGGGCTACGAGCAGTACTTC
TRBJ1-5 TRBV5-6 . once CASSLNTYSNQPQHF TGTGCCAGCAGCTTGAATACTTATAGCAATCAGCCCCAGCATTTT
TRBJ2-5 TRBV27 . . CASSSLVGAQETQYF TGTGCCAGCAGCTCCCTGGTAGGGGCCCAAGAGACCCAGTACTTC
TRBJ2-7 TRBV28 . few CASSSAGRDEQYF TGTGCCAGCAGCTCTGCCGGCAGGGACGAGCAGTACTTC
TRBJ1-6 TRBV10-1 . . CASSVAGRDSPLHF TGCGCCAGCAGTGTGGCGGGACGAGATTCACCCCTCCACTTT
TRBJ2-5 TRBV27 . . CASSPRGQETQYF TGTGCCAGCAGCCCTCGGGGGCAAGAGACCCAGTACTTC
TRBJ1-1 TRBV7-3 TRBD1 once CASSPTPDRALNTEAFF TGTGCCAGCAGCCCTACCCCCGACAGGGCGCTGAACACTGAAGCTTTCTTT
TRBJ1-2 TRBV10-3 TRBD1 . CAIRGTDYGYTF TGTGCCATCAGAGGGACAGACTATGGCTACACCTTC
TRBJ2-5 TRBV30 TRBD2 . CAWSPGTGRGETQYF TGTGCCTGGAGTCCGGGGACGGGGAGGGGAGAGACCCAGTACTTC
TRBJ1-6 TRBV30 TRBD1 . CAWSARDRGNSPLHF TGTGCCTGGAGTGCGAGGGACAGGGGGAATTCACCCCTCCACTTT
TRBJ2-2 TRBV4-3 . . CASSQVLWTPTGELFF TGCGCCAGCAGCCAAGTTTTGTGGACACCGACCGGGGAGCTGTTTTTT
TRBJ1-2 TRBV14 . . CASSQDLKSLYGYTF TGTGCCAGCAGCCAAGATCTTAAAAGCCTCTATGGCTACACCTTC
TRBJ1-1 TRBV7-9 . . CASSSAAKNTEAFF TGTGCCAGCAGCTCAGCGGCAAAGAACACTGAAGCTTTCTTT
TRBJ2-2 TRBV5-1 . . CASGRNTGELFF TGCGCCAGCGGCAGGAACACCGGGGAGCTGTTTTTT
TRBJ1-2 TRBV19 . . CASSIRAVPNYGYTF TGTGCCAGTAGTATAAGGGCGGTCCCTAACTATGGCTACACCTTC
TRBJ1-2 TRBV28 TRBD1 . CASSPATGSYYGYTF TGTGCCAGCAGTCCCGCGACAGGGTCGTACTATGGCTACACCTTC
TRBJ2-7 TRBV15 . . CATSRDWGSHEQYF TGTGCCACCAGCAGAGATTGGGGGAGCCACGAGCAGTACTTC
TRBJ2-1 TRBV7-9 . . CASSLADNEQFF TGTGCCAGCAGCTTAGCCGACAATGAGCAGTTCTTC
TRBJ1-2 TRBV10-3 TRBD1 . CAISLGTGGDYGYTF TGTGCCATCAGTCTCGGGACAGGGGGCGACTATGGCTACACCTTC
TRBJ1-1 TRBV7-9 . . CASSLVTAGATFF TGTGCCAGCAGCTTAGTCACGGCAGGGGCCACTTTCTTT
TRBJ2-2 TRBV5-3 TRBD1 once CARSLGQGLPFENTGELFF TGTGCCAGAAGCTTGGGACAGGGTCTTCCCTTTGAAAACACCGGGGAGCTGTTTTTT
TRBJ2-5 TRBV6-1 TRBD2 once CASSEGLRGGRETQYF TGTGCCAGCAGTGAGGGACTCCGGGGGGGCCGAGAGACCCAGTACTTC
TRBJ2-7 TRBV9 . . CASSPRWETYEQYF TGTGCCAGCAGCCCCCGGTGGGAGACCTACGAGCAGTACTTC
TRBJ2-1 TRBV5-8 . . CASSLGYQIGYNEQFF TGTGCCAGCAGCTTAGGTTACCAGATAGGCTACAATGAGCAGTTCTTC
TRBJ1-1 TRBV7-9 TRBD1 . CASSATGAAAFF TGTGCCAGCAGCGCGACAGGGGCGGCAGCTTTCTTT